By share, the clone carrying this T cell receptor delta chain ranks as medium-sized. The data originate from a study of gamma-delta T cells after stem cell transplantation. TCRdb fed the RT-PCR reads to CATT. Of some 2,500 delta-chain clones listed, around 1.4% are singletons. What was sequenced was gamma-delta T cells. This receptor was identified in a human donor. It is not recorded whose cells these are; they may come from a transplant donor.

The CDR3 bases are TGTGCTCTTGGGGAGTCGAAGGGGCTGGGGATTCGGTTTGGCCTCACCGATAAACTCATCTTT. Protein sequence: CALGESKGLGIRFGLTDKLIF. This rearrangement joins TRDV1 to TRDJ1; possible D gene TRDD3, 6 bases. CDR1 is TSWWSYY, CDR2 QGS, per germline. V lost 3 bases and J lost 1, with 30 bases in between. CDR3 length equals 21 residues.